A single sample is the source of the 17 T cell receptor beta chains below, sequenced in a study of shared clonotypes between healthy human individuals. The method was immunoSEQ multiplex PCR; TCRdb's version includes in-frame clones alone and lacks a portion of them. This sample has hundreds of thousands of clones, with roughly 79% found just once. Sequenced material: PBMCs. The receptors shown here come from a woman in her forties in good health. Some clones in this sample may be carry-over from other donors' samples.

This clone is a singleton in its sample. The CDR3 region is CASSVGYEQYF. In DNA form, the CDR3 reads TGTGCCAGCAGCGTAGGGTACGAGCAGTACTTC. J is TRBJ2-7 and V is TRBV9; D remains unclear. Germline V lookup: CDR1 SGDLS, CDR2 YYNGEE. V lost 0 bases and J lost 4, with 2 bases in between. The CDR3 runs 11 residues.

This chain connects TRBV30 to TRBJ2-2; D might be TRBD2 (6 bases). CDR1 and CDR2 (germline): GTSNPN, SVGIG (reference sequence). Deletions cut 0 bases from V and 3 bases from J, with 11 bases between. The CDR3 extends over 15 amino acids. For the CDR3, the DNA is TGTGCCTGGAGTGTATCCGGGACTCACACCGGGGAGCTGTTTTTT. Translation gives CAWSVSGTHTGELFF.

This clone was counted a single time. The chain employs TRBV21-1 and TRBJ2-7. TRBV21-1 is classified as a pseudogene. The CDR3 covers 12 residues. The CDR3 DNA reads TGTGCCAGCAGCAAAGGCTCCCACGAGCAGTACTTC. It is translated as CASSKGSHEQYF.

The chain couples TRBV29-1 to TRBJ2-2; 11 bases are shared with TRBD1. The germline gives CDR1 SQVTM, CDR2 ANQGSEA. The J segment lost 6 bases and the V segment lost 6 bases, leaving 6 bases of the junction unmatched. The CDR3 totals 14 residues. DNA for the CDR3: TGCAGCGTACGATGGACAGGGGGCCCCGGGGAGCTGTTTTTT. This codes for CSVRWTGGPGELFF.

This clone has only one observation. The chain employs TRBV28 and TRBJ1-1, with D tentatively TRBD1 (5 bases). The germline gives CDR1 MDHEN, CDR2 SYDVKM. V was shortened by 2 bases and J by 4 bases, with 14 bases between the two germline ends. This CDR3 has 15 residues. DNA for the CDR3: TGTGCCAGCAGTTTAGAAGGACCAGGGTTCACTGAAGCTTTCTTT. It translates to CASSLEGPGFTEAFF.

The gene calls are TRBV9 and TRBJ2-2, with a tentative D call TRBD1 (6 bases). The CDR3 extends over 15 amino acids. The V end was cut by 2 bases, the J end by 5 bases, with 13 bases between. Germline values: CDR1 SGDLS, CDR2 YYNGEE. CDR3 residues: CASSVGHRDTGELFF. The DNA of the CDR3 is TGTGCCAGCAGCGTGGGACACCGGGATACCGGGGAGCTGTTTTTT.

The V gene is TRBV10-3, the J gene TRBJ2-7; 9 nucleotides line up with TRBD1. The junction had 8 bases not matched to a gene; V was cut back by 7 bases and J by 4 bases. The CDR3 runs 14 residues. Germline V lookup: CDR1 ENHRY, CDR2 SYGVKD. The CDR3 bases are TGTGCCATCACATCGGGACAGGGTGTGTACGAGCAGTACTTC. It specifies CAITSGQGVYEQYF.

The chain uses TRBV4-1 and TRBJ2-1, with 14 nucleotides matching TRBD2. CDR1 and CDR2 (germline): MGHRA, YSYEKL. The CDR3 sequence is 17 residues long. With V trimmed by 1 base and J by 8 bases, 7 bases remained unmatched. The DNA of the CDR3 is TGCGCCAGCAGCCAAGTGGTGACTAGCGGGAGGGGCTATGAGCAGTTCTTC. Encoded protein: CASSQVVTSGRGYEQFF.

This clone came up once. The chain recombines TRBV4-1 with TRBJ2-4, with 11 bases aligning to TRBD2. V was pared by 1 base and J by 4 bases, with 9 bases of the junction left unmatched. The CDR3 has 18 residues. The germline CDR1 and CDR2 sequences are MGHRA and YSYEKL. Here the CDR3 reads CASSQGLAGGLGKNIQYF. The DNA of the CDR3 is TGCGCCAGCAGCCAAGGGTTAGCGGGAGGGTTGGGAAAAAACATTCAGTACTTC.

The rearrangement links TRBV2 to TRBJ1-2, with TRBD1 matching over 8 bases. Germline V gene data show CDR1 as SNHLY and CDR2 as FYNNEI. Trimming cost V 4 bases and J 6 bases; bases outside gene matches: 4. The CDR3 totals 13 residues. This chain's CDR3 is CASSGRQGNGYTF. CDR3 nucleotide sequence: TGTGCCAGCAGTGGACGACAGGGGAATGGCTACACCTTC.

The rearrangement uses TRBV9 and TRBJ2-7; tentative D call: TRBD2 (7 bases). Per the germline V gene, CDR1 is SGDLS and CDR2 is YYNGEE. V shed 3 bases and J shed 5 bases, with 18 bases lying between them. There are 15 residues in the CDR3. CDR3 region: CASSGLGGRGHEQYF. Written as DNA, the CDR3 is TGTGCCAGCAGCGGACTGGGGGGGCGAGGACACGAGCAGTACTTC. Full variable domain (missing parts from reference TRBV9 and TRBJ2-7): DSGVTQTPKHLITATGQRVTLRCSPRSGDLSVYWYQQSLDQGLQFLIQYYNGEERAKGNILERFSAQQFPDLHSELNLSSLELGDSALYFCASSGLGGRGHEQYFGPGTRLTVT.

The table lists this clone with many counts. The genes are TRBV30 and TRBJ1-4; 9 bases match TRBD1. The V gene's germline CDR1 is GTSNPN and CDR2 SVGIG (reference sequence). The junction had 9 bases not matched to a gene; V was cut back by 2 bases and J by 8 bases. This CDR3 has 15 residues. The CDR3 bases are TGTGCCTGGAGTTTAAAGATGGGACAGGGAGAAAAACTGTTTTTT. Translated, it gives CAWSLKMGQGEKLFF.

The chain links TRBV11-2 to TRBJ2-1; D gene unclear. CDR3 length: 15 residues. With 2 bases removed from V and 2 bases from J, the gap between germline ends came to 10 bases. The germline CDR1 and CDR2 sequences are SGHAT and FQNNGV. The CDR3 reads CASSLPTGTYNEQFF. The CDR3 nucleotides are TGTGCCAGCAGCTTACCGACTGGGACCTACAATGAGCAGTTCTTC.

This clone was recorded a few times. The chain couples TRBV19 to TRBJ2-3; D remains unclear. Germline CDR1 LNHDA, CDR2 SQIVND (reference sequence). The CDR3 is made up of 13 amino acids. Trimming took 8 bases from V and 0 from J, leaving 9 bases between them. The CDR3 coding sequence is TGTGCCAGTTCCGACCGAAGCACAGATACGCAGTATTTT. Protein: CASSDRSTDTQYF.

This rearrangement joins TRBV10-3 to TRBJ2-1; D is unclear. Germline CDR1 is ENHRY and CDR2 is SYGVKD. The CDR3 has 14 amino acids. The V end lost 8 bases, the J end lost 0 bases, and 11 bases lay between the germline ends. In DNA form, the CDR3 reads TGTGCCATCGGCGCCGCTAGCTCCTACAATGAGCAGTTCTTC. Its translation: CAIGAASSYNEQFF.

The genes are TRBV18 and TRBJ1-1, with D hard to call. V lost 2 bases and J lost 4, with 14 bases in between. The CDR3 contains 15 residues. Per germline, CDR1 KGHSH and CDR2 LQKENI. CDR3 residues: CASSPNTAWGTEAFF. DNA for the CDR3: TGTGCCAGCTCACCAAATACGGCGTGGGGCACTGAAGCTTTCTTT.

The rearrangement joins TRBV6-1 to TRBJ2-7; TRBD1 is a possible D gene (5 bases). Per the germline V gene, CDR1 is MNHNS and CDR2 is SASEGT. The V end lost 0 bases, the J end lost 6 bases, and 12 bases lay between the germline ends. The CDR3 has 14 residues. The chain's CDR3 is CASSEAGQVSEQYF. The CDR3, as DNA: TGTGCCAGCAGTGAAGCGGGGCAGGTCAGCGAGCAGTACTTC.